Listed here is a single T cell receptor (beta chain). This entry comes from a study of control samples from healthy donors and cancer patients. Generated by immunoSEQ multiplex PCR, the TCRdb table keeps only in-frame clones and is missing some. The profile shows roughly 400,000 clones, about 93% of them singletons. The sample was PBMCs. The sequence was obtained from a man aged 40-49 years with head and neck cancer.

DNA of the CDR3: TGTGCCAGCAGCCTAAATCGGGGAGGCGGAGCTTTCTTT. Encoded protein: CASSLNRGGGAFF. V and J are TRBV7-3 and TRBJ1-1; no firm D call. The ends were cut back, 5 bases at V and 10 bases at J, with 17 bases in the middle. Germline assignment: CDR1 SGHTA and CDR2 FQGTGA. The length of the CDR3 is 13 residues.